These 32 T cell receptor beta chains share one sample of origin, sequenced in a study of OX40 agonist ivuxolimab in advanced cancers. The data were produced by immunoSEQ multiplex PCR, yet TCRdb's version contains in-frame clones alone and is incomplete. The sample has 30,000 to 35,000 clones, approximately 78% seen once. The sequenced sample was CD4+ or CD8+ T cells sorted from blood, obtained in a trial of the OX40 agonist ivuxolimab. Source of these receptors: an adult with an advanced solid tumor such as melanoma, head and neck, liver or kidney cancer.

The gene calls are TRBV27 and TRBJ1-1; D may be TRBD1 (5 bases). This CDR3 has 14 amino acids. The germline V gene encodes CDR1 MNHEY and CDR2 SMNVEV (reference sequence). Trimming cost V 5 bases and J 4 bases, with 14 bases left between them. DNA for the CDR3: TGTGCCAGCAGTACCGGGACCTTGCTCACTGAAGCTTTCTTT. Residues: CASSTGTLLTEAFF.

CDR3 sequence (DNA): TGCGCCAGCAGCCAACAGGGAGATGAAGCTTTCTTT. Amino acid sequence: CASSQQGDEAFF. The chain couples TRBV5-1 to TRBJ1-1, with a weak D call TRBD1 (6 bases). V lost 4 bases and J lost 7, with 11 bases in between. Looked up from germline, CDR1 is SGHRS and CDR2 is YFSETQ. This CDR3 contains 12 residues.

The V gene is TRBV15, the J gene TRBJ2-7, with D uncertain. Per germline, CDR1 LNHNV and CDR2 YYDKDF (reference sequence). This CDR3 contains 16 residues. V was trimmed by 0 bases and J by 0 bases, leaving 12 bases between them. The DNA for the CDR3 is TGTGCCACCAGCAGAGATCTGGCGAGTAGCTCCTACGAGCAGTACTTC. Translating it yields CATSRDLASSSYEQYF.

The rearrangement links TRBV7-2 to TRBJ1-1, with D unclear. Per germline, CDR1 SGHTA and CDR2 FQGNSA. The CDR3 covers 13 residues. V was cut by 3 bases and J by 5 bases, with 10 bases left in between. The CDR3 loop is CASSFALGTEAFF. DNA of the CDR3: TGTGCCAGCAGCTTCGCGTTGGGAACTGAAGCTTTCTTT.

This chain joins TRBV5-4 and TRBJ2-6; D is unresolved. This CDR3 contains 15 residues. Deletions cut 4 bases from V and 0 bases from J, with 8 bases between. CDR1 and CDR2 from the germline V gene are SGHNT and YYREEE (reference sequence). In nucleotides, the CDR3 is TGTGCCAGCAGCCTGGGGAACTCTGGGGCCAACGTCCTGACTTTC. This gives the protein CASSLGNSGANVLTF. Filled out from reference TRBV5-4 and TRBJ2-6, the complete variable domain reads ETGVTQSPTHLIKTRGQQVTLRCSSQSGHNTVSWYQQALGQGPQFIFQYYREEENGRGNFPPRFSGLQFPNYSSELNVNALELDDSALYLCASSLGNSGANVLTFGAGSRLTVL.

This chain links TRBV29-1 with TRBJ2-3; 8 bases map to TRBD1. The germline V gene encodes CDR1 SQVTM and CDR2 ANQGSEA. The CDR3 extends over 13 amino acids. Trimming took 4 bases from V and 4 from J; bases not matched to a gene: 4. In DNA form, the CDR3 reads TGCAGCGTTGGGGTGACAGGGGCAGATACGCAGTATTTT. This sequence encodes CSVGVTGADTQYF.

The CDR3 loop reads CASSELGVGTQYF. CDR3 DNA: TGTGCCAGCAGTGAACTAGGGGTGGGTACGCAGTATTTT. The chain uses TRBV2 and TRBJ2-3; TRBD1 might be the D (5 bases). V lost 2 bases to trimming and J lost 8 bases, with 11 bases between them. Per germline, CDR1 SNHLY and CDR2 FYNNEI. The CDR3 has 13 amino acids.

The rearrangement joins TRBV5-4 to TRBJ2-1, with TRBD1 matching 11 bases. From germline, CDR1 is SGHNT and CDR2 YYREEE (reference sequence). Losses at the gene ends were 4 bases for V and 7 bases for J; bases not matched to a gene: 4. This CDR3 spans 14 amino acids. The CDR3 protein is CASSGTGGKNEQFF. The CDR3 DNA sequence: TGTGCCAGCAGCGGGACAGGGGGTAAAAATGAGCAGTTCTTC.

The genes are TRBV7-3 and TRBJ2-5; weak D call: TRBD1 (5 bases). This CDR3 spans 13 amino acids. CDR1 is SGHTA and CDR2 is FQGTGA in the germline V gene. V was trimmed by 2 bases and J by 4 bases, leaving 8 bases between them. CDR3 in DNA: TGTGCCAGCAGCTTACAGGGAAGAGAGACCCAGTACTTC. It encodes CASSLQGRETQYF.

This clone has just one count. The CDR3 DNA reads TGTGCCAGTATCCTTAACCCCGGCGTGGGCTATGGCTACACCTTC. Protein: CASILNPGVGYGYTF. V and J are TRBV19 and TRBJ1-2; D is unclear. Germline values: CDR1 LNHDA, CDR2 SQIVND (reference sequence). V shed 7 bases and J shed 4 bases, with 19 bases lying between them. This CDR3 is built from 15 residues.

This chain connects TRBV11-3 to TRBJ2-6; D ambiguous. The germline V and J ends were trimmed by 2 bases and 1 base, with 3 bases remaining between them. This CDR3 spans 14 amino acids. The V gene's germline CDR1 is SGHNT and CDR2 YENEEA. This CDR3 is CASSLSSGANVLTF. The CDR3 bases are TGTGCCAGCAGCTTATCATCTGGGGCCAACGTCCTGACTTTC.

CDR3 sequence: CASSQNGAYEQYF. CDR3 DNA sequence: TGTGCCAGCAGCCAAAATGGCGCCTACGAGCAGTACTTC. The chain employs TRBV7-3 and TRBJ2-7, with D unresolved. This CDR3 has 13 amino acids. The germline V gene has CDR1 SGHTA and CDR2 FQGTGA. The V end was cut by 5 bases, the J end by 2 bases, with 10 bases between.

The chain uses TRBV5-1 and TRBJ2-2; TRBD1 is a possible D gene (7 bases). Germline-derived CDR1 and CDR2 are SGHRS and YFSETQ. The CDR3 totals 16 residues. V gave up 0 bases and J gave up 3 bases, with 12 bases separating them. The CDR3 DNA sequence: TGCGCCAGCAGCTTGGGTGACAGGGAGGACACCGGGGAGCTGTTTTTT. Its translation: CASSLGDREDTGELFF.

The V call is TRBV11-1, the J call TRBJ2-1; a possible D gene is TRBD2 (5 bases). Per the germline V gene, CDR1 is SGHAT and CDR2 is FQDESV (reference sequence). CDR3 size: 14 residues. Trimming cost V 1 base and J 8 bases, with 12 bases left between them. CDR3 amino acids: CASSLGRGGHEQFF. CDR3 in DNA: TGTGCCAGCAGCTTAGGGCGAGGAGGCCATGAGCAGTTCTTC.

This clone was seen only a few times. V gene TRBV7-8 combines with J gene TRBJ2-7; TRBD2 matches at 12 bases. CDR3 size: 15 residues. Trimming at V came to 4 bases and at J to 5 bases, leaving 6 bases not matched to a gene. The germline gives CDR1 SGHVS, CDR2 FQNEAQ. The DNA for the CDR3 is TGTGCCAGCAGCTCACGACTAGCGGGAGCAGACGAGCAGTACTTC. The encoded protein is CASSSRLAGADEQYF.

The CDR3 DNA is TGTGCCAGCAGAGAACTCTTGACAGGGCCCCCGACTGAAGCTTTCTTT. Protein product: CASRELLTGPPTEAFF. This chain uses TRBV6-1 with TRBJ1-1; 7 bases map to TRBD1. Germline lookup yields CDR1 MNHNS and CDR2 SASEGT. Unmatched junction bases numbered 15, after V lost 6 bases and J lost 5 bases. The CDR3 sequence is 16 residues long.

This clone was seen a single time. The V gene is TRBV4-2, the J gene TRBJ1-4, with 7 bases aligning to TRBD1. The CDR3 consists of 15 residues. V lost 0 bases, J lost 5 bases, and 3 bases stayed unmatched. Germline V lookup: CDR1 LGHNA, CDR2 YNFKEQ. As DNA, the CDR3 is TGTGCCAGCAGCCAAGAGCAGGGGGGAAATGAAAAACTGTTTTTT. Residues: CASSQEQGGNEKLFF.

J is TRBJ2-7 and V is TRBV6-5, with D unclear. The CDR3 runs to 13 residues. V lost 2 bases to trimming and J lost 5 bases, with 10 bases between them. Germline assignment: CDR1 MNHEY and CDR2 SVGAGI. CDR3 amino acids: CASSYRVGNEQYF. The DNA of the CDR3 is TGTGCCAGCAGTTACAGGGTAGGGAACGAGCAGTACTTC.

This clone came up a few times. The CDR3 region has the DNA TGTGCCAGCTCCCCCGGGGACAGCGTGGACATTCAGTACTTC. Translating gives CASSPGDSVDIQYF. The rearrangement links TRBV9 to TRBJ2-4; 7 bases agree with TRBD1. Germline lookup yields CDR1 SGDLS and CDR2 YYNGEE. Trimming at V came to 7 bases and at J to 8 bases, leaving 12 bases not matched to a gene. The CDR3 sequence is 14 residues long.

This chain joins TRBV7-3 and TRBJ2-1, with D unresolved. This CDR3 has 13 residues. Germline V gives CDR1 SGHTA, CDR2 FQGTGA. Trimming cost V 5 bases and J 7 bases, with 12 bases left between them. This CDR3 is CASSPFVGNEQFF. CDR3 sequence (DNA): TGTGCCAGCAGCCCTTTCGTTGGGAATGAGCAGTTCTTC.

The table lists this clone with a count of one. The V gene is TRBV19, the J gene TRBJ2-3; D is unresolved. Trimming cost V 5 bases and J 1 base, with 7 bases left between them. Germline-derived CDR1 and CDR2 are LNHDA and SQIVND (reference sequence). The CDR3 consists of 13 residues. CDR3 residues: CASSATGTDTQYF. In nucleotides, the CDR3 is TGTGCCAGTAGTGCCACAGGCACAGATACGCAGTATTTT. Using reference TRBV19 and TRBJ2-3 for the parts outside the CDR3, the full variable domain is DGGITQSPKYLFRKEGQNVTLSCEQNLNHDAMYWYRQDPGQGLRLIYYSQIVNDFQKGDIAEGYSVSREKKESFPLTVTSAQKNPTAFYLCASSATGTDTQYFGPGTRLTVL.

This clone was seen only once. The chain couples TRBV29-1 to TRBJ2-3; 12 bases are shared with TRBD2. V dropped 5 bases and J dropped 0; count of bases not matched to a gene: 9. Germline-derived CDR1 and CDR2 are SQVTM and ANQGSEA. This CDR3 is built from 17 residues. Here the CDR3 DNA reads TGCAGCGTTCCGACTAGCGGGGGACCAAGTAGCACAGATACGCAGTATTTT. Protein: CSVPTSGGPSSTDTQYF.

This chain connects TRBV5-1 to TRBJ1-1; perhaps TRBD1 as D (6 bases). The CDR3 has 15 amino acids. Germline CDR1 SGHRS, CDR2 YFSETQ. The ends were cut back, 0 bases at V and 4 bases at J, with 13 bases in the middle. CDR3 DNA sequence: TGCGCCAGCAGCTTGGGGGCAGGGGTGGGCACTGAAGCTTTCTTT. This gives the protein CASSLGAGVGTEAFF.

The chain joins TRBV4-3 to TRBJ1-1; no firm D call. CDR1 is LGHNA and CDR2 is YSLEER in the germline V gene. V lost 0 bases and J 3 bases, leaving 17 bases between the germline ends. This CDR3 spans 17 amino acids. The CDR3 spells CASSQDLVSKGDTEAFF. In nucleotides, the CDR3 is TGCGCCAGCAGCCAAGATCTGGTAAGTAAGGGTGACACTGAAGCTTTCTTT.

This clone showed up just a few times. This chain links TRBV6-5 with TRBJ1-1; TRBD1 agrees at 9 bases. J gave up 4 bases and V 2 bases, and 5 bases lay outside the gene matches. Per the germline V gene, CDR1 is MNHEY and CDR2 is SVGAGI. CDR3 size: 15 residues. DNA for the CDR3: TGTGCCAGCAGTTACGGGGACAGGGCTGGCACTGAAGCTTTCTTT. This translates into CASSYGDRAGTEAFF.

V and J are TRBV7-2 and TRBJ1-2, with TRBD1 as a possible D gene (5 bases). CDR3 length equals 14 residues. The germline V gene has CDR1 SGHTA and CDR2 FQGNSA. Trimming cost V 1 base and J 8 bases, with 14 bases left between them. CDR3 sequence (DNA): TGTGCCAGCAGCTTAGATACTGAGGGGCAGGGCTACACCTTC. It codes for CASSLDTEGQGYTF.

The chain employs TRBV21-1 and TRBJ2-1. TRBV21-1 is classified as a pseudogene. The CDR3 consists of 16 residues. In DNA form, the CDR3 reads TGTGCCAGCAGCCCTCCTCGGAAAAGCTCCTACAATGAGCAGTTCTTC. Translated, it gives CASSPPRKSSYNEQFF.

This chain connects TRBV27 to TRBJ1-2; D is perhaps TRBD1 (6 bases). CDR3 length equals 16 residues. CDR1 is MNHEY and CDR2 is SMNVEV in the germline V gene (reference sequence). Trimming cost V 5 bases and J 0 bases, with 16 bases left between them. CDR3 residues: CASSPFTGTPNYGYTF. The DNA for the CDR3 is TGTGCCAGCAGTCCATTTACCGGGACACCTAACTATGGCTACACCTTC.

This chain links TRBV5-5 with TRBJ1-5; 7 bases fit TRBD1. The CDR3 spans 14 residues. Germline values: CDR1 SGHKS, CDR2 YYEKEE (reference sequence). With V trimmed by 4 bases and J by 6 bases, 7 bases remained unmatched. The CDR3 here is CASSAAGGGQPQHF. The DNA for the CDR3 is TGTGCCAGCAGCGCCGCAGGGGGGGGTCAGCCCCAGCATTTT.

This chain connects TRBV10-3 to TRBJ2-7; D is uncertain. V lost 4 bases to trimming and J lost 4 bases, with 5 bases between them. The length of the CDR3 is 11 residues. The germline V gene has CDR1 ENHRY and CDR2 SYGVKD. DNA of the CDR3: TGTGCCATCAGTGCCGGTTACGAGCAGTACTTC. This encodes CAISAGYEQYF.

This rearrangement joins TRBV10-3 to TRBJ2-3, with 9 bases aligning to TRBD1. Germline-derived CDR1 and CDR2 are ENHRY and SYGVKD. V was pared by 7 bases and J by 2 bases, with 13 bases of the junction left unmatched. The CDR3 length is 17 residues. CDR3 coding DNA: TGTGCCATCAATACCGCGACAGGGGGGACTCCCACAGATACGCAGTATTTT. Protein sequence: CAINTATGGTPTDTQYF.

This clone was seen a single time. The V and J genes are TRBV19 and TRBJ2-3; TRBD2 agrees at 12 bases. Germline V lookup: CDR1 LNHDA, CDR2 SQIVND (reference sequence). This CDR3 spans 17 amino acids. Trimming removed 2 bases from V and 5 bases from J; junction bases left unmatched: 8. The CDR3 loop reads CASSINLAGGPQDTQYF. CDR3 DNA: TGTGCCAGTAGTATAAACCTAGCGGGAGGGCCCCAAGATACGCAGTATTTT.